This passage covers 24 T cell receptor beta chains from one sample sequenced in a study of cytomegalovirus exposure and HLA in healthy donors. PCR involved 60 Vbeta and 13 Jbeta primers. Profiling relied on immunoSEQ multiplex PCR, and the TCRdb table lists in-frame clones only, not all of them. Of approximately 150,000 clones listed, about 85% are singletons. The specimen sequenced was PBMCs. The receptors stem from a man aged 50 or older in good health and CMV-seropositive.

The chain combines TRBV2 with TRBJ2-3; TRBD2 agrees at 12 bases. The CDR3 has 16 amino acids. Germline loops: CDR1 SNHLY, CDR2 FYNNEI. V lost 6 bases and J lost 1; bases outside the gene matches: 5. The CDR3 nucleotides read TGTGCCAGCAGCCCGAGACTAGCGGGGGGCACAGATACGCAGTATTTT. It translates to CASSPRLAGGTDTQYF.

This chain joins TRBV7-3 and TRBJ2-1, with TRBD2 identical over 7 bases. The CDR3 consists of 15 residues. Germline values: CDR1 SGHTA, CDR2 FQGTGA. The J segment lost 2 bases and the V segment lost 5 bases, leaving 6 bases of the junction unmatched. CDR3 nucleotide sequence: TGTGCCAGCAGCCCCGGGACTACCCCCTACAATGAGCAGTTCTTC. It specifies CASSPGTTPYNEQFF.

This chain joins TRBV2 and TRBJ2-1; 10 bases are a match to TRBD2. This CDR3 has 14 residues. Trimming at V came to 8 bases and at J to 9 bases, leaving 10 bases not matched to a gene. CDR1 is SNHLY, CDR2 FYNNEI, per germline. Written as DNA, the CDR3 is TGTGCCAGCGGAGAGGGGACTAGCGTGGCTGAGCAGTTCTTC. This gives the protein CASGEGTSVAEQFF.

This sequence joins TRBV19 and TRBJ1-2, with unresolved D. CDR1 is LNHDA, CDR2 SQIVND, per germline (reference sequence). Trimming pared 1 base from V and 6 bases from J, leaving 9 bases between. CDR3 length: 13 residues. This chain's CDR3 is CASSIVWQDGYTF. CDR3 in DNA: TGTGCCAGTAGTATAGTCTGGCAGGATGGCTACACCTTC.

A few counts support this clone. The chain is built from TRBV7-3 and TRBJ2-3, with a tentative D call TRBD2 (6 bases). Trimming removed 4 bases at V and 6 bases at J, with 11 bases between. The CDR3 contains 13 residues. Per the germline V gene, CDR1 is SGHTA and CDR2 is FQGTGA. The CDR3 sequence: CASSSGSWDTQYF. For the CDR3, the DNA is TGTGCCAGCAGCTCCGGGAGTTGGGATACGCAGTATTTT.

The chain joins TRBV5-1 to TRBJ1-6; D is possibly TRBD1 (6 bases). This CDR3 is built from 17 residues. Looked up from germline, CDR1 is SGHRS and CDR2 is YFSETQ. V was pared by 2 bases and J by 6 bases, with 18 bases between. CDR3 coding DNA: TGCGCCAGCAGCTTTGGGCCAAGGGGGGAGGGTAATTCACCCCTCCACTTT. Translation: CASSFGPRGEGNSPLHF.

The CDR3 loop is CASSQVGGTGSEKLFF. Here the CDR3 DNA reads TGTGCCAGCAGCCAAGTTGGCGGGACAGGGAGTGAAAAACTGTTTTTT. The chain joins TRBV4-2 to TRBJ1-4; 9 nucleotides match TRBD1. The CDR3 has 16 amino acids. Trimming took 1 base from V and 7 from J; bases not matched to a gene: 7. Germline V gene lookup returns CDR1 LGHNA and CDR2 YNFKEQ.

The chain links TRBV5-8 to TRBJ2-2; 8 bases match TRBD1. There are 16 residues in the CDR3. With V trimmed by 3 bases and J by 5 bases, 9 bases remained unmatched. Germline loops: CDR1 SGHTS, CDR2 YDEGEE. The CDR3 DNA reads as TGTGCCAGCAGCTCCTACGGACAGGGCTGGACCGGGGAGCTGTTTTTT. Amino acid sequence: CASSSYGQGWTGELFF.

The chain carries TRBV9 and TRBJ2-7; 14 bases line up with TRBD2. The germline CDR1 and CDR2 sequences are SGDLS and YYNGEE. The CDR3 is 16 residues long. V lost 4 bases to trimming and J lost 3 bases; unmatched junction nucleotides: 6. CDR3 residues: CASSPGLAGGDYEQYF. The CDR3 DNA is TGTGCCAGCAGCCCAGGACTAGCGGGAGGTGACTACGAGCAGTACTTC.

The gene calls are TRBV23-1 and TRBJ2-5, with TRBD1 as a possible D gene (5 bases). TRBV23-1 is given ORF status, its function remaining uncertain. This CDR3 region has 18 residues. V was cut by 5 bases and J by 0 bases, with 22 bases left in between. The CDR3 spells CASSFVPSPQEYQETQYF. As DNA, the CDR3 is TGCGCCAGCAGTTTTGTCCCCTCTCCACAGGAGTACCAAGAGACCCAGTACTTC.

The rearrangement links TRBV28 to TRBJ2-7; 8 bases are a match to TRBD1. Trimming removed 4 bases from V and 3 bases from J; junction bases left unmatched: 11. The CDR3 sequence is 16 residues long. Germline lookup yields CDR1 MDHEN and CDR2 SYDVKM. CDR3 amino acids: CASSSSSGGGIYEQYF. For the CDR3, the DNA is TGTGCCAGCAGTTCCTCCTCAGGGGGCGGTATCTACGAGCAGTACTTC.

This clone was found a few times. The rearrangement links TRBV9 to TRBJ1-4; tentatively, D is TRBD1 (5 bases). This CDR3 has 14 amino acids. Trimming left V 4 bases short and J 3 bases short, with 10 bases between. Looked up from germline, CDR1 is SGDLS and CDR2 is YYNGEE. DNA of the CDR3: TGTGCCAGCAGCCAGGGTCGGGCTAATGAAAAACTGTTTTTT. It is translated as CASSQGRANEKLFF.

The chain links TRBV7-2 to TRBJ2-3; 7 bases match TRBD2. In germline, CDR1 is SGHTA, CDR2 FQGNSA. Losses at the gene ends were 7 bases for V and 5 bases for J; bases not matched to a gene: 12. The CDR3 is 15 residues long. CDR3 loop: CASTSLGGEGDTQYF. The DNA for the CDR3 is TGTGCCAGCACCTCCCTTGGGGGGGAGGGAGATACGCAGTATTTT. Using reference TRBV7-2 and TRBJ2-3 for the parts outside the CDR3, the full variable domain is GAGVSQSPSNKVTEKGKDVELRCDPISGHTALYWYRQSLGQGLEFLIYFQGNSAPDKSGLPSDRFSAERTGGSVSTLTIQRTQQEDSAVYLCASTSLGGEGDTQYFGPGTRLTVL.

This clone showed up just a few times. The DNA for the CDR3 is TGTGCCAGCACCACGAACAGTTACAATGAGCAGTTCTTC. Protein sequence: CASTTNSYNEQFF. The V and J genes are TRBV7-2 and TRBJ2-1; D not certain. V was trimmed by 7 bases and J by 4 bases, leaving 11 bases between them. Germline CDR1 reads SGHTA; CDR2 reads FQGNSA. The CDR3 sequence is 13 residues long.

The chain employs TRBV19 and TRBJ2-5; possible D gene TRBD1, 7 bases. The CDR3 runs to 15 residues. The V end lost 3 bases, the J end lost 5 bases, and 16 bases lay between the germline ends. Germline CDR1 reads LNHDA; CDR2 reads SQIVND (reference sequence). In DNA, the CDR3 is TGTGCCAGTAGTATCGGAGGGGGCTCGTTCGAGACCCAGTACTTC. It yields the protein CASSIGGGSFETQYF.

The chain recombines TRBV18 with TRBJ2-7, with D perhaps TRBD2 (6 bases). Germline V gene data show CDR1 as KGHSH and CDR2 as LQKENI. The CDR3 extends over 14 amino acids. V was trimmed by 1 base and J by 2 bases, leaving 9 bases between them. CDR3 DNA sequence: TGTGCCAGCTCACCACTAGCGGAGACCTACGAGCAGTACTTC. Translating it yields CASSPLAETYEQYF.

The chain employs TRBV7-9 and TRBJ2-7; D possibly corresponds to TRBD2 (5 bases). Trimming left V 5 bases short and J 4 bases short, with 9 bases between. Germline CDR1 is SEHNR and CDR2 is FQNEAQ (reference sequence). The CDR3 sequence is 12 residues long. Here the CDR3 DNA reads TGTGCCAGCAGCCAGGCGGGTTACGAGCAGTACTTC. Translating gives CASSQAGYEQYF.

This clone is a singleton in its sample. This chain joins TRBV9 and TRBJ1-2, with no clear D. Germline V lookup: CDR1 SGDLS, CDR2 YYNGEE. The ends were cut back, 0 bases at V and 5 bases at J, with 11 bases in the middle. The CDR3 loop spans 14 amino acids. CDR3 in DNA: TGTGCCAGCAGCGTAGGAGACACGCTATATGGCTACACCTTC. It translates to CASSVGDTLYGYTF.

This chain's CDR3 is CASSPGTGPIYEQYF. In DNA, the CDR3 is TGTGCCAGCAGTCCCGGGACAGGGCCCATCTACGAGCAGTACTTC. The V call is TRBV28, the J call TRBJ2-7, with TRBD1 matching over 9 bases. This CDR3 has 15 amino acids. J was trimmed by 3 bases and V by 5 bases; bases with no gene match: 8. The germline gives CDR1 MDHEN, CDR2 SYDVKM.

This chain uses TRBV2 with TRBJ1-6; the match to TRBD1 covers 7 bases. The CDR3 sequence is 14 residues long. Germline V lookup: CDR1 SNHLY, CDR2 FYNNEI. Trimming cost V 6 bases and J 7 bases; bases outside gene matches: 6. Here the CDR3 reads CASRRGTDNSPLHF. The CDR3 DNA reads TGTGCCAGCAGGAGGGGGACAGACAATTCACCCCTCCACTTT.

V and J are TRBV11-2 and TRBJ1-4; weak D call: TRBD1 (6 bases). Germline V CDR1 and CDR2: SGHAT, FQNNGV. This CDR3 comprises 15 residues. Trimming cost V 7 bases and J 4 bases, with 16 bases left between them. Here the CDR3 reads CASTRTATINEKLFF. The CDR3 DNA follows: TGTGCCAGCACCAGGACAGCCACAATTAATGAAAAACTGTTTTTT.

V usage is TRBV25-1 and J usage is TRBJ1-2, with TRBD1 identical over 9 bases. In germline, CDR1 is MGHDK, CDR2 SYGVNS. With 3 bases clipped from V and 5 bases from J, the junction kept 7 bases outside the gene matches. The CDR3 extends over 15 amino acids. The CDR3 is CASSDPSTGGYGYTF. The CDR3 nucleotides read TGTGCCAGCAGTGACCCCTCGACAGGGGGGTATGGCTACACCTTC.

This rearrangement joins TRBV29-1 to TRBJ2-7; tentatively, D is TRBD1 (5 bases). Trimming left V 2 bases short and J 3 bases short, with 11 bases between. Germline CDR1 and CDR2: SQVTM and ANQGSEA. This CDR3 has 13 residues. This CDR3 reads CSVELFDSYEQYF. In DNA, the CDR3 is TGCAGCGTTGAACTCTTCGACAGCTACGAGCAGTACTTC.

The table lists this clone with a few counts. The rearrangement uses TRBV25-1 and TRBJ2-1, with D possibly being TRBD1 (5 bases). This CDR3 is 12 amino acids long. V lost 5 bases and J 12 bases, leaving 14 bases between the germline ends. Germline V CDR1 and CDR2: MGHDK, SYGVNS. Written as DNA, the CDR3 is TGTGCCAGCAGTAGCCAGACAGTACGGCAGTTCTTC. Its translation is CASSSQTVRQFF.